This T cell receptor beta chain is from a study of T cells after yellow fever vaccination. Study summary: In the case of low-cell-number fractions, SMART-Seq v4 Ultra Low Input was used for preparation. Overall study findings and caveats: A faster peak, day 5 versus 15, was reached by the weaker secondary response. In FACS-sorted repertoires, abundant clonotypes from the bulk population could appear as contaminants.

Germline V gene sequence: CDR1 MNHEY, CDR2 SMNVEV (reference sequence). V was cut by 5 bases and J by 5 bases, with 16 bases left in between. The CDR3 contains 16 residues. Worth noting for this clonotype: What it binds is unknown.

Making TCR cDNA involved 5'RACE template switching, which added UMIs and a universal primer site. MiXCR was run by TCRdb on the 5' RACE reads, yielding one entry per CDR3 protein. Seen here are fewer than 500,000 distinct CDR3 sequences, approximately 19% observed once, and the top ten hold over 15%. The TCR comes from a man younger than 35 who received the YFV17D yellow fever vaccine. The sample in question was PBMCs, obtained before the yellow fever booster vaccination. The chain uses TRBV27 and TRBJ1-6, with D maybe TRBD1 (5 bases). The CDR3 reads CASSTHMGVDNSPLHF. CDR3 bases: TGTGCCAGCAGTACGCACATGGGGGTCGATAATTCACCCCTCCACTTT.